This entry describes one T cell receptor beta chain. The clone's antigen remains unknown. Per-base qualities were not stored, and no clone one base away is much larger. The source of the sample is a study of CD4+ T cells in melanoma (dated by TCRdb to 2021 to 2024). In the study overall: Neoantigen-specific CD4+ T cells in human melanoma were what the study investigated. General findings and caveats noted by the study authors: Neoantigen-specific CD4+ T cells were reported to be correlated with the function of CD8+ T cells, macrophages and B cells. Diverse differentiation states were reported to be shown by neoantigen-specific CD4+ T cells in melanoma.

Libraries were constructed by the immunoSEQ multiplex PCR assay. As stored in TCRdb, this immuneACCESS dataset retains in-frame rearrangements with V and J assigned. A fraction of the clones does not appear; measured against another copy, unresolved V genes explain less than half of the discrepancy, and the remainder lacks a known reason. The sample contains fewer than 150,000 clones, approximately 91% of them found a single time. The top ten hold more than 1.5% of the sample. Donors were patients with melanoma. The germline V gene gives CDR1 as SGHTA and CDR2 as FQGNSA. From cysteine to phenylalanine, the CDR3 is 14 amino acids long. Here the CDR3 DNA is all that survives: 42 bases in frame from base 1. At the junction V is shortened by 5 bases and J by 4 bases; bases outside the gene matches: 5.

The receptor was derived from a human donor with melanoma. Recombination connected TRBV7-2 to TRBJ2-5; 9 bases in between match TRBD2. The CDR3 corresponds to CASSTGGGVETQYF. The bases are TGTGCCAGCAGCACGGGCGGGGGGGTAGAGACCCAGTACTTC.